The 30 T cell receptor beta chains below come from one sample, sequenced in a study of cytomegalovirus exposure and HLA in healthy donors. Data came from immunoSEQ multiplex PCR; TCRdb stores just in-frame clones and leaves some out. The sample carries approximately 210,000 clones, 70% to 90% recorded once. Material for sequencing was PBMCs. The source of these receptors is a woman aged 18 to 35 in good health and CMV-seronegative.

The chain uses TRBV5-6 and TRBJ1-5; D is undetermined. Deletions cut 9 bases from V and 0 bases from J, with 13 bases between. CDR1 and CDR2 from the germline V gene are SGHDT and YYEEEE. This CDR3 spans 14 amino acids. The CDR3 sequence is CAINRRDSNQPQHF. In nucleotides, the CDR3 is TGTGCCATTAACCGTCGGGATAGCAATCAGCCCCAGCATTTT.

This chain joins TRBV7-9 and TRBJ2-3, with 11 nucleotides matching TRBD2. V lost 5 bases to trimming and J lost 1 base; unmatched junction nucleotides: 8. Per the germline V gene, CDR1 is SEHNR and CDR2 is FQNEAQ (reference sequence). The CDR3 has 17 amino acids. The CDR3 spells CASSAGGLADRTDTQYF. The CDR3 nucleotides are TGTGCCAGCAGCGCAGGGGGACTAGCGGATCGCACAGATACGCAGTATTTT.

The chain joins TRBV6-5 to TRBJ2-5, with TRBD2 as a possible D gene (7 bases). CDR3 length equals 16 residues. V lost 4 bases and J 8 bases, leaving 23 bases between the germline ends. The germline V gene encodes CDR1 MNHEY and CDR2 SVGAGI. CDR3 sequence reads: CASSSPRGARFVTQYF. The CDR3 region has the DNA TGTGCCAGCAGTTCCCCCCGGGGGGCCCGTTTCGTAACCCAGTACTTC.

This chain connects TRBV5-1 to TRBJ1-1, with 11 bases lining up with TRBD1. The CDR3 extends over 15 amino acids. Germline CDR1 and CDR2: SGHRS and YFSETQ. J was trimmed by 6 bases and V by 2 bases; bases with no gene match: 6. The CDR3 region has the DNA TGCGCCAGCAGCTTCGGGGACAGGGGGATTCCTGAAGCTTTCTTT. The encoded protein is CASSFGDRGIPEAFF.

The CDR3 region is CASSLTGQRTDTQYF. The DNA of the CDR3 is TGTGCCAGCAGCTTAACAGGACAGCGCACAGATACGCAGTATTTT. The genes are TRBV7-3 and TRBJ2-3, with a tentative D call TRBD1 (6 bases). Per germline, CDR1 SGHTA and CDR2 FQGTGA. This CDR3 comprises 15 residues. Trimming left V 0 bases short and J 1 base short, with 8 bases between.

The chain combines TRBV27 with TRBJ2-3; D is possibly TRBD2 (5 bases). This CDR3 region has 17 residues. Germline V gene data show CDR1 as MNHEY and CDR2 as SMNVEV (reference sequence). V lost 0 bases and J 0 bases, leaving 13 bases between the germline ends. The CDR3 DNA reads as TGTGCCAGCAGTTTATCCTGGCTTAGCGTTAGCACAGATACGCAGTATTTT. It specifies CASSLSWLSVSTDTQYF.

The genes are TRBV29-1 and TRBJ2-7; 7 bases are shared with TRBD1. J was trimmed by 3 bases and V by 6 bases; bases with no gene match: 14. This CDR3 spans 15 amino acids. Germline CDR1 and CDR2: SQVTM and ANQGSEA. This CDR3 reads CSVKRTGPGLYEQYF. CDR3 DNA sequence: TGCAGCGTGAAAAGGACAGGCCCAGGCCTCTACGAGCAGTACTTC.

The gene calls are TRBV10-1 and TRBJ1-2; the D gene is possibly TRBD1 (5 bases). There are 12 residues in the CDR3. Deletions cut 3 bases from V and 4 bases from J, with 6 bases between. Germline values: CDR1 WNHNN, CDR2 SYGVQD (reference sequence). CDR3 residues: CASSEDSYGYTF. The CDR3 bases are TGCGCCAGCAGTGAAGACAGCTATGGCTACACCTTC.

CDR3 protein: CASSVGRPRDEQFF. The CDR3 DNA is TGTGCCAGCAGCGTAGGGCGCCCCAGGGATGAGCAGTTCTTC. The V call is TRBV9, the J call TRBJ2-1, with D perhaps matching TRBD1 (5 bases). The CDR3 runs to 14 residues. The germline V gene encodes CDR1 SGDLS and CDR2 YYNGEE. V lost 0 bases to trimming and J lost 8 bases, with 12 bases between them.

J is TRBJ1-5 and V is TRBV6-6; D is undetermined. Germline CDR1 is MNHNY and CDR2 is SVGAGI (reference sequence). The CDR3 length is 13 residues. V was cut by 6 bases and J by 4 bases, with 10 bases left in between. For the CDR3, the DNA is TGTGCCAGCAGCGAACCTAATAATCAGCCCCAGCATTTT. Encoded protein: CASSEPNNQPQHF.

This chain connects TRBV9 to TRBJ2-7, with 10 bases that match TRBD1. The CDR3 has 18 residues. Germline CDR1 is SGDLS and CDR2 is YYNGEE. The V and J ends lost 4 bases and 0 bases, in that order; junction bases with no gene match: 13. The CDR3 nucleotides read TGTGCCAGCAGCCACCGGGACAGGGGACCAGAATACTCCTACGAGCAGTACTTC. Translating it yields CASSHRDRGPEYSYEQYF.

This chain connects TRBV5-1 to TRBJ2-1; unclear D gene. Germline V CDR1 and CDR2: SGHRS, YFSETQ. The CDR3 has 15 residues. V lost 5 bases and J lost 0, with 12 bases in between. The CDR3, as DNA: TGCGCCAGCAGTCGGCGGCCTACCTCCTACAATGAGCAGTTCTTC. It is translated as CASSRRPTSYNEQFF.

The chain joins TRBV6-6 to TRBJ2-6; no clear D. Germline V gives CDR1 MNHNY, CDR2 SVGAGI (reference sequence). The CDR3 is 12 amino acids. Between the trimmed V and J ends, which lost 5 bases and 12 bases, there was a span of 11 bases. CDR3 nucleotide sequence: TGTGCCAGCAGTCCCCGACTCACCGTCCTGACTTTC. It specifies CASSPRLTVLTF.

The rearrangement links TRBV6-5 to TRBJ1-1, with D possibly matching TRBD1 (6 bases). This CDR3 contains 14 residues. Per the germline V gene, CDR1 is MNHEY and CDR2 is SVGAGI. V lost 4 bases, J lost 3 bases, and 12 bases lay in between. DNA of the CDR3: TGTGCCAGCAGTTCATCAGGGGCGCACACTGAAGCTTTCTTT. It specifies CASSSSGAHTEAFF.

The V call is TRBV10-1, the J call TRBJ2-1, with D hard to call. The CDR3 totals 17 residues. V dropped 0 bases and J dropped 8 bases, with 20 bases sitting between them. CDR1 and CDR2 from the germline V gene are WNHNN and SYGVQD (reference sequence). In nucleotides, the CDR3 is TGCGCCAGCAGTGAGTCGCTTTTGAGACGTCGCCAGGATGAGCAGTTCTTC. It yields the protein CASSESLLRRRQDEQFF.

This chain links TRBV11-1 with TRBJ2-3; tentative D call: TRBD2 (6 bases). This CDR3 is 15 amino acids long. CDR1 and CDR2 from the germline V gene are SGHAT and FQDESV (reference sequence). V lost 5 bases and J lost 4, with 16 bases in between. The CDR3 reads CASSRDWARADTQYF. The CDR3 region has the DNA TGTGCCAGCAGCCGGGACTGGGCCCGTGCAGATACGCAGTATTTT. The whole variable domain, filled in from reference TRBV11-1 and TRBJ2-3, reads EAEVAQSPRYKITEKSQAVAFWCDPISGHATLYWYRQILGQGPELLVQFQDESVVDDSQLPKDRFSAERLKGVDSTLKIQPAELGDSAMYLCASSRDWARADTQYFGPGTRLTVL.

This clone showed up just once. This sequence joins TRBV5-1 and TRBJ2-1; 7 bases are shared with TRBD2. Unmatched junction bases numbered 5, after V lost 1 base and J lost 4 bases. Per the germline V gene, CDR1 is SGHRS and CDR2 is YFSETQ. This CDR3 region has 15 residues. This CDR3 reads CASSLSAGVYNEQFF. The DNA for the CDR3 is TGCGCCAGCAGCTTGTCGGCGGGAGTATACAATGAGCAGTTCTTC.

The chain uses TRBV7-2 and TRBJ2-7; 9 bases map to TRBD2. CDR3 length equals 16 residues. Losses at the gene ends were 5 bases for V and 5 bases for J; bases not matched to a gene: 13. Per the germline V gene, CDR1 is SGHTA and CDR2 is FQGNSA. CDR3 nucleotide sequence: TGTGCCAGCAGCCCCCGGGTAGCGGGAGTTCCCCACGAGCAGTACTTC. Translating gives CASSPRVAGVPHEQYF. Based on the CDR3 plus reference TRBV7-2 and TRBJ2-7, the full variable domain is GAGVSQSPSNKVTEKGKDVELRCDPISGHTALYWYRQSLGQGLEFLIYFQGNSAPDKSGLPSDRFSAERTGGSVSTLTIQRTQQEDSAVYLCASSPRVAGVPHEQYFGPGTRLTVT.

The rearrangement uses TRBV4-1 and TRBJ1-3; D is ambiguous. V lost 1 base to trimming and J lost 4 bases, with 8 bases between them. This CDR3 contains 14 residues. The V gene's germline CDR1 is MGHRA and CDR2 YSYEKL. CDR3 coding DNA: TGCGCCAGCAGCCAAGGGTCGGGGGGAAACACCATATATTTT. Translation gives CASSQGSGGNTIYF.

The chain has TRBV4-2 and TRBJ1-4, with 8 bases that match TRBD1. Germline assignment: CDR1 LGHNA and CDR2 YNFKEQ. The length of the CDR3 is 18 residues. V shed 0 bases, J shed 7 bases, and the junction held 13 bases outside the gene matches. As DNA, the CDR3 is TGTGCCAGCAGCCAAGATTCTCCAGGGGGCTCTTCGTCTGAAAAACTGTTTTTT. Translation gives CASSQDSPGGSSSEKLFF.

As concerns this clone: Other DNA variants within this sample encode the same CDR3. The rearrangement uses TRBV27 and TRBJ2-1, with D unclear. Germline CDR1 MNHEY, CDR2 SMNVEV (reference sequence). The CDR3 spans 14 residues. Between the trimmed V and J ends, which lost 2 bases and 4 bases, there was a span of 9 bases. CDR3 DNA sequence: TGTGCCAGCAGTTTAGGCGGAAGTTACAATGAGCAGTTCTTC. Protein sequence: CASSLGGSYNEQFF.

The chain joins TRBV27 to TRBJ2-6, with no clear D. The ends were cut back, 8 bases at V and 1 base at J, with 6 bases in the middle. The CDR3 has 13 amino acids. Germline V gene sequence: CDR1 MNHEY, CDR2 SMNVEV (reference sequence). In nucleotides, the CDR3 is TGTGCCAGCCAGTTGTCTGGGGCCAACGTCCTGACTTTC. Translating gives CASQLSGANVLTF.

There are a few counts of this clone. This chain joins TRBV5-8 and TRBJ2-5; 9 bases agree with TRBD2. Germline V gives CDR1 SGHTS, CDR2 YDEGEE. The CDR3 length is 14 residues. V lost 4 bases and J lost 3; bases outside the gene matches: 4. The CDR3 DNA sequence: TGTGCCAGCAGCCACTTAGCGGGAGAAGAGACCCAGTACTTC. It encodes CASSHLAGEETQYF.

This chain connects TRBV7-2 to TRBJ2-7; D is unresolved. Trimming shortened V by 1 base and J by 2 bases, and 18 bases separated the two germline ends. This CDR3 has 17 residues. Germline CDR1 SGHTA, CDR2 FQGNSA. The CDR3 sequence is CASSLGSEYVNTYEQYF. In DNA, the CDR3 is TGTGCCAGCAGCTTAGGGTCGGAGTACGTTAATACCTACGAGCAGTACTTC.

CDR3 loop: CAWSVDRKLFF. The CDR3 coding sequence is TGTGCCTGGAGCGTCGACAGAAAACTGTTTTTT. V is TRBV30 and J is TRBJ1-4; weak D call: TRBD1 (5 bases). CDR3 size: 11 residues. The V and J ends lost 3 bases and 10 bases respectively, with 9 bases between them. The germline gives CDR1 GTSNPN, CDR2 SVGIG (reference sequence).

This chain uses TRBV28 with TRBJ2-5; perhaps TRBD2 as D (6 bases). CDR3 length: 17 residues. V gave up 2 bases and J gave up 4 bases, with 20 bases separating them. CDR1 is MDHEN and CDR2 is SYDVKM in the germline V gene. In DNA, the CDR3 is TGTGCCAGCAGTTTAAACATAATTGACGGGACTGGAGAGACCCAGTACTTC. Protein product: CASSLNIIDGTGETQYF.

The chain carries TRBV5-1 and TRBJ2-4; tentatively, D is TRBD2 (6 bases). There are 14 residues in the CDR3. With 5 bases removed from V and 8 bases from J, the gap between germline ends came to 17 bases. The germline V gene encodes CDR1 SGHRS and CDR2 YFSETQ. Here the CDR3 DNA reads TGCGCCAGCAGTCCGGGACTTAATAATGACATTCAGTACTTC. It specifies CASSPGLNNDIQYF.

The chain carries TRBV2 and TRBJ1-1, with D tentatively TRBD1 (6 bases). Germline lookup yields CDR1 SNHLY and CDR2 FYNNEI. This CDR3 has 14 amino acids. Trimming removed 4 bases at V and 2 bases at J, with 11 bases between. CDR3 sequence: CASSGTVLNTEAFF. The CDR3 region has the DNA TGTGCCAGCAGTGGGACAGTCTTAAACACTGAAGCTTTCTTT.

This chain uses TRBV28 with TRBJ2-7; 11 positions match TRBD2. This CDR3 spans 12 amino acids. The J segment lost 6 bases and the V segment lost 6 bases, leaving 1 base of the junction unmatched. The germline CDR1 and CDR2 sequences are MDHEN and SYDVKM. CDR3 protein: CASRLAGAEQYF. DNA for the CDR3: TGTGCCAGCAGACTAGCGGGAGCCGAGCAGTACTTC. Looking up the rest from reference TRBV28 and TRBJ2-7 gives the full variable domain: DVKVTQSSRYLVKRTGEKVFLECVQDMDHENMFWYRQDPGLGLRLIYFSYDVKMKEKGDIPEGYSVSREKKERFSLILESASTNQTSMYLCASRLAGAEQYFGPGTRLTVT.

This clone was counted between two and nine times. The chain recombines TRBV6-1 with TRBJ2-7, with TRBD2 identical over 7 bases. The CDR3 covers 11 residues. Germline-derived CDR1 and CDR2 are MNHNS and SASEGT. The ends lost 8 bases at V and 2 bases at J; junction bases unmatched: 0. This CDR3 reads CASGRAYEQYF. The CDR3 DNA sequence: TGTGCCAGCGGGAGGGCCTACGAGCAGTACTTC.